This T cell receptor beta chain derives from a study of blood T cell repertoires in COVID-19. Study-wide context: Some COVID-19 samples were acute and others convalescent; all came from the United States, Italy and Spain.

Per the authors' pipeline: Reference gene primer amplification gave nucleated cell count estimates. Measured with immunoSEQ multiplex PCR; TCRdb has only the in-frame clones, and not every one. The V and J calls and clone size come from that table; D and trimming were worked out from the DNA. The sample yields 330,000 or so clones, about 89% seen once. With 3 bases removed from V and 0 bases from J, the gap between germline ends came to 6 bases. This CDR3 is 15 amino acids long. CDR1 and CDR2 from the germline V gene are MNHEY and SMNVEV (reference sequence). This TCR derives from a man between 35 and 55 years old in a cohort exposed to, infected with or recovered from COVID-19 (not recorded which). Sequences were obtained from PBMCs or T cells enriched from blood (not recorded which). The chain is built from TRBV27 and TRBJ2-6; D unclear. CDR3 coding DNA: TGTGCCAGCAGTTTGTACAGCTCTGGGGCCAACGTCCTGACTTTC. Amino acid sequence: CASSLYSSGANVLTF.